The clone carrying this T cell receptor (beta chain) was detected many times. The data were obtained in a study of identifying expanded T cells in peripheral blood. Germline CDR1 and CDR2: SGHNT and YYREEE (reference sequence). Unmatched junction bases numbered 2, after V lost 0 bases and J lost 5 bases. The CDR3 contains 15 residues. Assay: immunoSEQ multiplex PCR; the TCRdb copy retains only in-frame clones and omits some. The table records about 50,000 clones, under 85% of them present only once. The rearrangement links TRBV5-4 to TRBJ2-3, with 11 nucleotides matching TRBD2. This TCR was recovered from a person aged 18 to 70 in good health. Source material: blood. The CDR3 region has the DNA TGTGCCAGCAGCTTGGGAACTAGCGGGGGAGATACGCAGTATTTT. This translates into CASSLGTSGGDTQYF.